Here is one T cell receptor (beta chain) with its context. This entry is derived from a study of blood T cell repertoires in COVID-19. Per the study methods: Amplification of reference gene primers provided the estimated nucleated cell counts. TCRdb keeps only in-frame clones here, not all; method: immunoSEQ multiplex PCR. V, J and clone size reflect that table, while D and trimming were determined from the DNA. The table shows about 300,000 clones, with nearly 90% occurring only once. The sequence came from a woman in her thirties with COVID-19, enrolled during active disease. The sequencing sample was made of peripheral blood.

The CDR3 DNA is TGTGCCAGCAGCCCGACAGGGCCCCGGAGGGGAGAGACCCAGTACTTC. It yields the protein CASSPTGPRRGETQYF. V and J are TRBV5-4 and TRBJ2-5, with TRBD1 as a possible D gene (7 bases). CDR1 and CDR2 (germline): SGHNT, YYREEE (reference sequence). With 4 bases removed from V and 4 bases from J, the gap between germline ends came to 20 bases. CDR3 size: 16 residues.